These 31 T cell receptor beta chains share one sample of origin, sequenced in a study of blood T cell repertoires in COVID-19. Here immunoSEQ multiplex PCR was the method, and the copy in TCRdb shows in-frame clones only, minus some. Here the sample spans tens of thousands of clones, roughly 83% being singletons. The sequenced material came from peripheral blood. Every receptor here comes from a man aged 25 to 40 with COVID-19, enrolled during active disease.

The CDR3, as DNA: TGCGCCAGCAGCTTTGGGGGGTACATCAATGAGCAGTTCTTC. This gives the protein CASSFGGYINEQFF. The V call is TRBV5-1, the J call TRBJ2-1; weak D call: TRBD2 (6 bases). Trimming removed 2 bases at V and 6 bases at J, with 12 bases between. Germline V gene sequence: CDR1 SGHRS, CDR2 YFSETQ. The CDR3 is 14 amino acids. Full variable domain (remainder filled in from reference TRBV5-1 and TRBJ2-1): KAGVTQTPRYLIKTRGQQVTLSCSPISGHRSVSWYQQTPGQGLQFLFEYFSETQRNKGNFPGRFSGRQFSNSRSEMNVSTLELGDSALYLCASSFGGYINEQFFGPGTRLTVL.

The rearrangement joins TRBV5-1 to TRBJ2-1; 13 bases are a match to TRBD2. CDR1 is SGHRS and CDR2 is YFSETQ in the germline V gene. After removal of 7 bases from V and 9 bases from J, the junction contained 10 bases not matched to a gene. CDR3 length: 15 amino acids. As DNA, the CDR3 is TGCGCCAGCGGCGGGACTAGCGGGGAGTCGAGTGAGCAGTTCTTC. It encodes CASGGTSGESSEQFF.

V usage is TRBV6-5 and J usage is TRBJ2-7, with 9 bases matching TRBD1. Germline V lookup: CDR1 MNHEY, CDR2 SVGAGI. This CDR3 comprises 15 residues. Germline trimming cut 0 bases from V and 7 bases from J; bases unmatched to any gene: 7. The CDR3 here is CASSYSGTGYPEQYF. For the CDR3, the DNA is TGTGCCAGCAGTTACTCCGGGACAGGGTACCCTGAGCAGTACTTC.

The chain has TRBV6-6 and TRBJ2-7; tentative D call: TRBD2 (5 bases). The V gene lost 5 bases and the J gene lost 7 bases, with 12 bases spanning the gap. This CDR3 spans 12 amino acids. Per the germline V gene, CDR1 is MNHNY and CDR2 is SVGAGI (reference sequence). In nucleotides, the CDR3 is TGTGCCAGCAGTCTAGCATCGGGAGAGCAGTACTTC. Translation gives CASSLASGEQYF.

The rearrangement joins TRBV6-5 to TRBJ2-3; possibly TRBD2 for D (7 bases). Germline V CDR1 and CDR2: MNHEY, SVGAGI. With 6 bases removed from V and 3 bases from J, the gap between germline ends came to 10 bases. The CDR3 sequence is 13 residues long. The CDR3 DNA follows: TGTGCCAGCAGAAAGGGGGGGACAGATACGCAGTATTTT. Translating gives CASRKGGTDTQYF.

This clone occurred once. The V and J genes are TRBV19 and TRBJ2-5, with a possible D match to TRBD2 (6 bases). This CDR3 spans 15 amino acids. From germline, CDR1 is LNHDA and CDR2 SQIVND (reference sequence). V lost 5 bases and J lost 1, with 14 bases in between. This chain's CDR3 is CASSPEGLVQETQYF. DNA of the CDR3: TGTGCCAGTAGTCCAGAGGGACTCGTCCAAGAGACCCAGTACTTC. The entire variable domain, with the rest obtained from reference TRBV19 and TRBJ2-5, is as follows: DGGITQSPKYLFRKEGQNVTLSCEQNLNHDAMYWYRQDPGQGLRLIYYSQIVNDFQKGDIAEGYSVSREKKESFPLTVTSAQKNPTAFYLCASSPEGLVQETQYFGPGTRLLVL.

The rearrangement uses TRBV6-5 and TRBJ2-3; D gene ambiguous. CDR3 size: 11 residues. Trimming removed 5 bases at V and 5 bases at J, with 5 bases between. Germline V gene lookup returns CDR1 MNHEY and CDR2 SVGAGI. The CDR3 DNA reads TGTGCCAGCAGTAGAGGAGATACGCAGTATTTT. This gives the protein CASSRGDTQYF.

This clone was observed a single time. This rearrangement joins TRBV2 to TRBJ1-2; D is undetermined. The CDR3 sequence is 14 residues long. Trimming shortened V by 2 bases and J by 7 bases, and 14 bases separated the two germline ends. CDR1 SNHLY and CDR2 FYNNEI come from the germline V gene. The CDR3 here is CASSELEAVTGYTF. The CDR3 region has the DNA TGTGCCAGCAGTGAATTGGAGGCAGTTACTGGCTACACCTTC.

V gene TRBV19 combines with J gene TRBJ2-7; 9 bases agree with TRBD1. The V gene end was trimmed by 6 bases and the J gene end by 3 bases; junction bases not matched to a gene: 9. From germline, CDR1 is LNHDA and CDR2 SQIVND (reference sequence). The CDR3 consists of 15 residues. The CDR3 spells CASRISGTGIYEQYF. The CDR3 coding sequence is TGTGCCAGTAGGATTTCCGGGACAGGGATCTACGAGCAGTACTTC.

This clone was counted only a few times. J is TRBJ1-6 and V is TRBV3-1 (or the pseudogene TRBV3-2), with TRBD1 as a possible D gene (5 bases). Germline assignment: CDR1 LGHDT and CDR2 YNNKEL (reference sequence). The CDR3 totals 14 residues. V lost 3 bases and J lost 5, with 8 bases in between. CDR3 in DNA: TGTGCCAGCAGCCAGGGGGGAAATAATTCACCCCTCCACTTT. Amino acids: CASSQGGNNSPLHF.

V and J are TRBV18 and TRBJ2-1; TRBD2 is a possible D gene (5 bases). The CDR3 is made up of 14 amino acids. The V end lost 3 bases, the J end lost 8 bases, and 14 bases lay between the germline ends. CDR1 and CDR2 (germline): KGHSH, LQKENI. In nucleotides, the CDR3 is TGTGCCAGCTCACCCCGGAGAGCGGCGGATGAGCAGTTCTTC. It encodes CASSPRRAADEQFF.

This chain connects TRBV28 to TRBJ1-4; 7 nucleotides agree with TRBD1. The CDR3 consists of 13 residues. CDR1 is MDHEN, CDR2 SYDVKM, per germline. The V segment lost 3 bases and the J segment 7 bases; nucleotides outside the gene matches: 2. Here the CDR3 DNA reads TGTGCCAGCAGTTTGCCAGGGGGTGAAAAACTGTTTTTT. This codes for CASSLPGGEKLFF.

The chain uses TRBV28 and TRBJ1-2; D is unresolved. V was pared by 5 bases and J by 6 bases, with 28 bases between. The CDR3 runs 18 residues. Germline V CDR1 and CDR2: MDHEN, SYDVKM. The CDR3, as DNA: TGTGCCAGCAGTCCCGACGGGCAGGTTGGGGATTCGGGAGATGGCTACACCTTC. This translates into CASSPDGQVGDSGDGYTF.

The table lists this clone with a count of one. The chain is built from TRBV2 and TRBJ2-4, with 9 bases matching TRBD2. The germline V gene has CDR1 SNHLY and CDR2 FYNNEI. V lost 6 bases, J lost 0 bases, and 15 bases stayed unmatched. The CDR3 runs 19 residues. DNA of the CDR3: TGTGCCAGCAGACCAGCGGGGGGCGCGGTAATTGTAGCCAAAAACATTCAGTACTTC. Its protein is CASRPAGGAVIVAKNIQYF.

The genes are TRBV19 and TRBJ1-1; 7 bases map to TRBD1. Looked up from germline, CDR1 is LNHDA and CDR2 is SQIVND (reference sequence). The length of the CDR3 is 14 residues. J was trimmed by 5 bases and V by 6 bases; bases with no gene match: 9. The CDR3 DNA is TGTGCCAGTAGATCCACAGGGGCGGGGACTGAAGCTTTCTTT. Protein sequence: CASRSTGAGTEAFF.

The table lists this clone with a count of one. V usage is TRBV19 and J usage is TRBJ2-1; D call uncertain. Trimming removed 2 bases at V and 8 bases at J, with 10 bases between. Germline V gene data show CDR1 as LNHDA and CDR2 as SQIVND (reference sequence). The CDR3 is made up of 13 amino acids. The CDR3 DNA sequence: TGTGCCAGTAGTATATCGCGTCCCGATGAGCAGTTCTTC. It codes for CASSISRPDEQFF.

CDR3: CSVLDRAGGYEQYF. The CDR3 DNA is TGCAGCGTTCTGGACAGGGCCGGGGGCTACGAGCAGTACTTC. The V call is TRBV29-1, the J call TRBJ2-7; the match to TRBD1 covers 8 bases. Germline V gene data show CDR1 as SQVTM and CDR2 as ANQGSEA. The length of the CDR3 is 14 residues. The trim removed 5 bases at V and 3 bases at J, leaving 9 bases unmatched.

V and J are TRBV5-6 and TRBJ2-1; D is ambiguous. V dropped 3 bases and J dropped 6 bases, with 13 bases sitting between them. Per the germline V gene, CDR1 is SGHDT and CDR2 is YYEEEE. The CDR3 loop spans 14 amino acids. Here the CDR3 reads CASSSLSTINEQFF. In nucleotides, the CDR3 is TGTGCCAGCAGCTCTCTGAGCACCATCAATGAGCAGTTCTTC.

J is TRBJ1-1 and V is TRBV11-2; tentative D call: TRBD1 (6 bases). V dropped 0 bases and J dropped 0 bases, with 17 bases sitting between them. Per germline, CDR1 SGHAT and CDR2 FQNNGV. The CDR3 loop spans 18 amino acids. The CDR3 sequence is CASSLDRDTISLNTEAFF. The CDR3 region has the DNA TGTGCCAGCAGCTTAGACCGGGACACCATTTCACTGAACACTGAAGCTTTCTTT.

In DNA, the CDR3 is TGTGCCACCAAGAGGAACAGGGAGTATCAGCCCCAGCATTTT. Amino acids: CATKRNREYQPQHF. The rearrangement uses TRBV19 and TRBJ1-5; D perhaps matches TRBD1 (6 bases). Germline CDR1 LNHDA, CDR2 SQIVND (reference sequence). The length of the CDR3 is 14 residues. V lost 10 bases to trimming and J lost 5 bases, with 18 bases between them. Drawing the rest from reference TRBV19 and TRBJ1-5, the complete variable domain is DGGITQSPKYLFRKEGQNVTLSCEQNLNHDAMYWYRQDPGQGLRLIYYSQIVNDFQKGDIAEGYSVSREKKESFPLTVTSAQKNPTAFYLCATKRNREYQPQHFGDGTRLSIL.

The gene calls are TRBV19 and TRBJ1-5, with no clear D. Trimming took off 1 base at V and 3 bases at J, with 13 bases between the two ends. This CDR3 is 16 amino acids long. Germline CDR1 and CDR2: LNHDA and SQIVND (reference sequence). CDR3 sequence (DNA): TGTGCCAGTAGTATAGTTACAGCTCTGTCCAATCAGCCCCAGCATTTT. Protein: CASSIVTALSNQPQHF.

This clone was counted a single time. The V call is TRBV28, the J call TRBJ1-5; 10 bases fit TRBD1. Germline CDR1 is MDHEN and CDR2 is SYDVKM. The ends lost 6 bases at V and 7 bases at J; junction bases unmatched: 9. CDR3 length: 15 residues. The CDR3 is CASRMTGGEGQPQHF. The DNA of the CDR3 is TGTGCCAGCAGAATGACAGGGGGCGAAGGGCAGCCCCAGCATTTT. The full variable domain, in which reference TRBV28 and TRBJ1-5 provide the parts outside the CDR3, is DVKVTQSSRYLVKRTGEKVFLECVQDMDHENMFWYRQDPGLGLRLIYFSYDVKMKEKGDIPEGYSVSREKKERFSLILESASTNQTSMYLCASRMTGGEGQPQHFGDGTRLSIL.

The chain recombines TRBV19 with TRBJ2-7; D may be TRBD1 (6 bases). V lost 11 bases and J 2 bases, leaving 16 bases between the germline ends. This CDR3 region has 13 residues. In germline, CDR1 is LNHDA, CDR2 SQIVND (reference sequence). The CDR3 region is CAGRGRPPYEQYF. In nucleotides, the CDR3 is TGTGCCGGCAGGGGTCGACCTCCCTACGAGCAGTACTTC.

This clone was detected only a few times. This sequence joins TRBV6-5 and TRBJ2-7, with a weak D call TRBD2 (5 bases). V shed 6 bases and J shed 3 bases, with 15 bases lying between them. The CDR3 has 14 residues. Germline CDR1 MNHEY, CDR2 SVGAGI. The CDR3 region is CASRSGFSHYEQYF. The CDR3 DNA sequence: TGTGCCAGCAGATCGGGATTTTCCCACTACGAGCAGTACTTC.

The V gene is TRBV2, the J gene TRBJ2-2, with D possibly being TRBD1 (5 bases). V was trimmed by 3 bases and J by 4 bases, leaving 15 bases between them. Per germline, CDR1 SNHLY and CDR2 FYNNEI. CDR3 length: 16 amino acids. CDR3 nucleotide sequence: TGTGCCAGCAGTGATTCAGGGTTTTTAGGCACCGGGGAGCTGTTTTTT. Encoded protein: CASSDSGFLGTGELFF.

The chain recombines TRBV4-3 with TRBJ1-2; TRBD1 is a possible D gene (6 bases). The CDR3 runs to 13 residues. The germline V and J ends were trimmed by 1 base and 3 bases, with 6 bases remaining between them. Per germline, CDR1 LGHNA and CDR2 YSLEER. CDR3 loop: CASSQAGDYGYTF. The CDR3 DNA is TGCGCCAGCAGCCAAGCAGGGGACTATGGCTACACCTTC.

The V and J genes are TRBV9 and TRBJ2-2, with D perhaps TRBD2 (5 bases). The CDR3 totals 16 residues. Deletions cut 0 bases from V and 4 bases from J, with 13 bases between. Germline lookup yields CDR1 SGDLS and CDR2 YYNGEE. The CDR3 spells CASSVGVGAVTGELFF. The CDR3, as DNA: TGTGCCAGCAGCGTAGGTGTGGGAGCAGTCACCGGGGAGCTGTTTTTT.

J is TRBJ1-1 and V is TRBV6-2 or TRBV6-3, with D possibly being TRBD1 (6 bases). V lost 4 bases and J 7 bases, leaving 22 bases between the germline ends. Looked up from germline, CDR1 is MNHEY and CDR2 is SVGEGT. The CDR3 sequence is 16 residues long. This CDR3 reads CASSFRQAAPDDEAFF. The CDR3 DNA reads as TGTGCCAGCAGTTTTCGACAGGCGGCACCGGACGATGAAGCTTTCTTT.

This clone was observed a handful of times. This CDR3 reads CASSQDRHGKLFF. In DNA, the CDR3 is TGTGCCAGCAGCCAAGATCGCCACGGAAAACTGTTTTTT. V usage is TRBV4-2 and J usage is TRBJ1-4; no clear D. CDR3 length: 13 residues. Deletions cut 0 bases from V and 10 bases from J, with 9 bases between. Germline V gene sequence: CDR1 LGHNA, CDR2 YNFKEQ.

The V and J genes are TRBV19 and TRBJ1-1; TRBD1 might be the D (6 bases). CDR3 length equals 14 residues. Germline values: CDR1 LNHDA, CDR2 SQIVND (reference sequence). Trimming pared 6 bases from V and 4 bases from J, leaving 15 bases between. The CDR3 DNA is TGTGCCAGTAGACCTTGGCAGGGGACCACTGAAGCTTTCTTT. It codes for CASRPWQGTTEAFF.

The chain links TRBV29-1 to TRBJ1-1; D possibly corresponds to TRBD1 (6 bases). The CDR3 totals 14 residues. CDR1 and CDR2 (germline): SQVTM, ANQGSEA. Trimming cost V 1 base and J 4 bases, with 13 bases left between them. The CDR3 nucleotides read TGCAGCGTTGAAGGGCGCAGGGGCGTCACTGAAGCTTTCTTT. Encoded protein: CSVEGRRGVTEAFF.